The present entry profiles one T cell receptor beta chain with its context. Its antigen is as yet unknown. The treatment: some 20 received Ad26.COV2.S at low or high dose, single or two shots; roughly five received placebo; per-sample allocation not given. Sampling occurred on day 63 after the first vaccine or placebo injection. Trimming removed 1 base from V and 5 bases from J; junction bases left unmatched: 6. The CDR3 totals 15 residues. Germline lookup yields CDR1 SGHKS and CDR2 YYEKEE (reference sequence). The sample comes from a study of Ad26.COV2.S vaccination and SARS-CoV-2 variants. Findings of the study overall: Similar non-spike TCR breadth was seen in vaccine and placebo recipients. The breadth of spike-specific CD8+ and CD4+ T cell responses after vaccination was reportedly substantial.

Clones were read by immunoSEQ multiplex PCR, and TCRdb kept only the in-frame ones, dropping some. There are about 350,000 clones in the sample; 85% to 90% occur only once, and around 5.3% lies in the top ten. The sequences come from peripheral blood, collected in a trial of Ad26.COV2.S vaccine versus placebo. The clonotype was recovered from a person aged 18-65 years who received the Ad26.COV2.S COVID-19 vaccine or a placebo. The chain combines TRBV5-5 with TRBJ1-5; 7 positions match TRBD1. The CDR3, as DNA: TGTGCCAGCAGCTTGACAGGGGCGTACCATCAGCCCCAGCATTTT. Translating gives CASSLTGAYHQPQHF.